The 8 T cell receptor beta chains below all came from one sample that was sequenced in a study of T cell changes during pregnancy in multiple sclerosis. Sequencing used immunoSEQ multiplex PCR; TCRdb keeps in-frame clones, though not all of them. This sample has around 40,000 clones, with approximately 91% found just once. This sample comprised CD4+ T cells from peripheral blood mononuclear cells, obtained in the second trimester of pregnancy. These receptors were collected from a female donor in good health, enrolled as a control in a pregnancy study.

In its sample, this clone was seen once. The chain is built from TRBV7-8 and TRBJ1-5; D uncertain. Germline CDR1 is SGHVS and CDR2 is FQNEAQ. Deletions cut 5 bases from V and 7 bases from J, with 18 bases between. CDR3 length: 15 amino acids. CDR3 sequence reads: CASSHRTEGGQPQHF. DNA for the CDR3: TGTGCCAGCAGCCATCGGACGGAGGGCGGACAGCCCCAGCATTTT.

The genes are TRBV7-9 and TRBJ1-2, with D possibly being TRBD1 (5 bases). Germline loops: CDR1 SEHNR, CDR2 FQNEAQ (reference sequence). The CDR3 sequence is 14 residues long. The V and J ends lost 1 base and 1 base respectively, with 7 bases between them. For the CDR3, the DNA is TGTGCCAGCAGCTTAGGCCAGGGTAACTATGGCTACACCTTC. Amino acid sequence: CASSLGQGNYGYTF.

This sequence joins TRBV10-2 and TRBJ1-5; 7 bases are a match to TRBD1. The junction had 8 bases not matched to a gene; V was cut back by 8 bases and J by 4 bases. CDR3 size: 14 residues. The germline V gene encodes CDR1 WSHSY and CDR2 SAAADI. The CDR3: CASGVRGENQPQHF. CDR3 nucleotide sequence: TGCGCCAGCGGCGTCAGGGGGGAAAATCAGCCCCAGCATTTT.

This clone was detected a few times. The chain uses TRBV13 and TRBJ1-5; tentatively, D is TRBD1 (6 bases). CDR1 is PRHDT and CDR2 is FYEKMQ in the germline V gene (reference sequence). The germline V and J ends were trimmed by 7 bases and 3 bases, with 13 bases remaining between them. The CDR3 is made up of 14 amino acids. The CDR3 region is CASTYSGDNQPQHF. For the CDR3, the DNA is TGTGCCAGCACCTACTCAGGGGACAATCAGCCCCAGCATTTT.

The chain joins TRBV7-2 to TRBJ2-7; 11 bases map to TRBD2. The V and J ends lost 1 base and 2 bases, in that order; junction bases with no gene match: 1. Germline V CDR1 and CDR2: SGHTA, FQGNSA. CDR3 size: 15 residues. CDR3 sequence: CASSLGLAGTYEQYF. The CDR3 DNA is TGTGCCAGCAGCTTAGGACTAGCGGGAACCTACGAGCAGTACTTC.

This chain joins TRBV28 and TRBJ2-7; weak D call: TRBD2 (6 bases). V was trimmed by 2 bases and J by 2 bases, leaving 16 bases between them. Looked up from germline, CDR1 is MDHEN and CDR2 is SYDVKM. The CDR3 is 16 amino acids. CDR3 coding DNA: TGTGCCAGCAGTTTAGGGGGGTCCGGGAGAACCTACGAGCAGTACTTC. Protein: CASSLGGSGRTYEQYF.

The chain recombines TRBV19 with TRBJ1-4; TRBD1 agrees at 8 bases. There are 14 residues in the CDR3. In germline, CDR1 is LNHDA, CDR2 SQIVND (reference sequence). V was pared by 3 bases and J by 8 bases, with 5 bases of the junction left unmatched. The CDR3 DNA reads TGTGCCAGTAGTATGGGCACAGGGGGAGAAAAACTGTTTTTT. This translates into CASSMGTGGEKLFF.

In this sample, this clone turned up once. The chain has TRBV14 and TRBJ1-1; no reliable D call. The CDR3 extends over 17 amino acids. Germline V gene data show CDR1 as SGHDN and CDR2 as FVKESK. V was trimmed by 7 bases and J by 4 bases, leaving 25 bases between them. Here the CDR3 reads CASKHLGESGLGTEAFF. CDR3 sequence (DNA): TGTGCCAGCAAACACTTAGGCGAATCAGGATTGGGCACTGAAGCTTTCTTT.